The rows below give T cell receptor beta chains drawn from one sample of a study of tumor and adjacent non-tumor tissue in lung cancer. TCRdb re-analysed the multiplex PCR reads in MiXCR, keeping a single row per CDR3 protein. The data contain some 80,000 distinct CDR3 sequences, around 82% of them singletons. The specimen was distant non-tumor lung tissue. The receptors stem from a woman aged 45-60 years with non-small cell lung cancer. Each CDR3 is given with its conserved first and last residue. D genes are given only for firm matches. Not every row has a clone size; where given, it reads once, few, many or a size class.

abundance: NA
v_gene: TRBV4-1
d_gene: NA
j_gene: TRBJ2-5
CDR3aa: CASSHVAQETQYF
CDR3nt: TGTGCCAGCAGTCACGTGGCACAAGAGACTCAGTACTTC

abundance: few
v_gene: TRBV19
d_gene: NA
j_gene: TRBJ2-3
CDR3aa: CASSAQTGPAQYF
CDR3nt: TGTGCCAGTAGTGCACAAACAGGGCCAGCGCAGTATTTT

abundance: once
v_gene: TRBV6-5
d_gene: NA
j_gene: TRBJ2-2
CDR3aa: CASNSQAGELFF
CDR3nt: TGTGCCAGCAATTCCCAAGCGGGGGAGCTGTTTTTT

abundance: NA
v_gene: TRBV6-1
d_gene: NA
j_gene: TRBJ2-1
CDR3aa: CASSEVEVGRRLGDEQFF
CDR3nt: TGTGCCAGCAGTGAAGTAGAGGTAGGCAGGAGGCTGGGCGATGAGCAGTTCTTC

abundance: few
v_gene: TRBV7-2
d_gene: TRBD2
j_gene: TRBJ2-7
CDR3aa: CASSHRSSGRIPYEQYF
CDR3nt: TGTGCCAGCAGCCATCGGAGTAGCGGGAGGATTCCCTACGAGCAGTACTTC

abundance: NA
v_gene: TRBV12-3/TRBV12-4
d_gene: NA
j_gene: TRBJ1-5
CDR3aa: CTSSPFSGAHQPQHF
CDR3nt: TGTACCAGCAGTCCCTTCTCGGGGGCGCATCAGCCCCAGCATTTT

abundance: many
v_gene: TRBV20-1
d_gene: NA
j_gene: TRBJ2-7
CDR3aa: CSARHKGGLVYEQYF
CDR3nt: TGCAGTGCTAGACATAAGGGGGGCTTAGTCTACGAGCAGTACTTC

abundance: NA
v_gene: TRBV5-5
d_gene: NA
j_gene: TRBJ2-3
CDR3aa: CASSFLENIDTQYF
CDR3nt: TGTGCCAGCAGTTTCTTAGAGAACATAGATACGCAGTATTTT

abundance: NA
v_gene: TRBV6-5
d_gene: NA
j_gene: TRBJ1-1
CDR3aa: CASSSMLIEAFF
CDR3nt: TGTGCCAGCAGTTCGATGCTAATTGAAGCCTTCTTT

abundance: NA
v_gene: TRBV6-5
d_gene: NA
j_gene: TRBJ2-7
CDR3aa: CASNTRGVARGYCEQYF
CDR3nt: TGTGCCAGCAATACCCGTGGCGTTGCGCGGGGCTACTGCGAGCAGTACTTC

abundance: NA
v_gene: TRBV11-2
d_gene: NA
j_gene: TRBJ2-3
CDR3aa: CVSSLDWADTQYF
CDR3nt: TGTGTTAGCAGCTTAGATTGGGCAGATACGCAGTATTTT

abundance: NA
v_gene: TRBV5-4
d_gene: NA
j_gene: TRBJ2-7
CDR3aa: CVSSPLTGTATYEQYF
CDR3nt: TGCGTCAGCAGCCCCCTCACCGGGACTGCGACCTACGAGCAGTACTTC

abundance: NA
v_gene: TRBV29-1
d_gene: NA
j_gene: TRBJ1-1
CDR3aa: CIVGGGQDNTEAFF
CDR3nt: TGCATCGTTGGGGGGGGCCAGGACAATACTGAAGCTTTCTTT

abundance: NA
v_gene: TRBV28
d_gene: NA
j_gene: TRBJ1-2
CDR3aa: CASTSMARMDGYIF
CDR3nt: TGTGCCAGCACCTCGATGGCCCGCATGGATGGCTACATCTTC

abundance: NA
v_gene: TRBV11-2
d_gene: TRBD1
j_gene: TRBJ2-7
CDR3aa: CASSFLRDSYEQCF
CDR3nt: TGTGCCAGCAGCTTCCTTAGGGACAGCTACGAGCAGTGCTTC

abundance: NA
v_gene: TRBV12-3/TRBV12-4
d_gene: NA
j_gene: TRBJ2-1
CDR3aa: CASSSPGRGSGVQFF
CDR3nt: TGTGCCAGTAGTTCCCCGGGACGGGGATCTGGTGTGCAGTTCTTC

abundance: NA
v_gene: TRBV29-1
d_gene: TRBD1
j_gene: TRBJ2-3
CDR3aa: CSVVGQGLPDIRTDTQYF
CDR3nt: TGCAGCGTTGTTGGACAGGGGCTGCCGGACATTCGTACAGATACGCAGTATTTT

abundance: few
v_gene: TRBV7-8
d_gene: TRBD2
j_gene: TRBJ2-3
CDR3aa: CASSFGGNIADTQYF
CDR3nt: TGTGCCAGCAGTTTCGGGGGGAATATCGCAGATACGCAGTATTTT

abundance: NA
v_gene: TRBV7-9
d_gene: TRBD2
j_gene: TRBJ2-3
CDR3aa: CASSPGLAGQDTQYF
CDR3nt: TGTGCCAGCAGCCCTGGGCTAGCGGGACAAGATACGCAGTATTTT

abundance: once
v_gene: TRBV12-3/TRBV12-4
d_gene: TRBD2
j_gene: TRBJ2-3
CDR3aa: CDSSLGSASGSTDPILDTQYF
CDR3nt: TGTGACAGCAGTTTAGGGTCAGCTAGCGGGAGTACAGACCCGATTCTAGATACGCAGTATTTT

abundance: once
v_gene: TRBV6-2/TRBV6-3
d_gene: NA
j_gene: TRBJ2-1
CDR3aa: CASSLATYNDEFF
CDR3nt: TGTGCCAGCAGTTTAGCCACTTACAATGACGAGTTCTTC

abundance: NA
v_gene: TRBV4-2
d_gene: NA
j_gene: TRBJ2-7
CDR3aa: CANSQEGGAYQTYEQYF
CDR3nt: TGTGCCAACAGCCAAGAGGGGGGGGCATACCAAACCTATGAGCAGTACTTC

abundance: once
v_gene: TRBV6-6
d_gene: TRBD1
j_gene: TRBJ2-7
CDR3aa: CASRYETRGPYEQYF
CDR3nt: TGTGCAAGCAGGTACGAAACCAGGGGGCCCTACGAACAGTACTTC

abundance: NA
v_gene: TRBV29-1
d_gene: NA
j_gene: TRBJ2-1
CDR3aa: CRVERFGRVTSYNEQFF
CDR3nt: TGCAGAGTTGAAAGGTTCGGCAGGGTAACCTCCTATAATGAGCAGTTCTTC

abundance: few
v_gene: TRBV2
d_gene: NA
j_gene: TRBJ1-2
CDR3aa: CASSELKDNYGYTF
CDR3nt: TGTGCCAGCAGTGAATTAAAAGACAACTATGGCTACACCTTC

abundance: once
v_gene: TRBV6-5
d_gene: TRBD2
j_gene: TRBJ2-7
CDR3aa: CASSYQWEGPYEEYF
CDR3nt: TGTGCCAGCAGTTACCAGTGGGAGGGACCATATGAGGAGTACTTC

abundance: many
v_gene: TRBV5-1
d_gene: NA
j_gene: TRBJ2-1
CDR3aa: CASSWREGLPDNEQFF
CDR3nt: TGCGCCAGCAGCTGGCGTGAAGGACTTCCAGACAATGAGCAGTTCTTC

abundance: NA
v_gene: TRBV10-3
d_gene: NA
j_gene: TRBJ1-1
CDR3aa: CAISEQGGPEAIF
CDR3nt: TGTGCCATCAGTGAGCAGGGTGGCCCAGAAGCTATCTTT

abundance: NA
v_gene: TRBV6-5
d_gene: TRBD2
j_gene: TRBJ2-1
CDR3aa: CASSPPPSGDSHEQFF
CDR3nt: TGTGCCAGCAGCCCCCCGCCTAGCGGGGACTCCCATGAGCAGTTCTTC

abundance: medium-sized
v_gene: TRBV10-1
d_gene: NA
j_gene: TRBJ2-3
CDR3aa: CASSEAGTDTQYF
CDR3nt: TGCGCCAGCAGCGAGGCGGGCACAGATACGCAGTATTTT

abundance: NA
v_gene: TRBV14
d_gene: NA
j_gene: TRBJ2-7
CDR3aa: CAKGQGKTGISYEQYF
CDR3nt: TGTGCCAAGGGCCAGGGCAAAACAGGGATCTCCTACGAGCAGTATTTC

abundance: NA
v_gene: TRBV5-5
d_gene: NA
j_gene: TRBJ1-5
CDR3aa: CASSVNPEWYRPQHF
CDR3nt: TGTGCCAGCAGCGTTAACCCGGAATGGTATCGGCCCCAGCATTTT

abundance: NA
v_gene: TRBV12-3/TRBV12-4
d_gene: TRBD1
j_gene: TRBJ1-2
CDR3aa: CDDSPGTESYGYTF
CDR3nt: TGTGACGACAGTCCCGGGACAGAGTCTTATGGCTACACCTTC

abundance: once
v_gene: TRBV11-2
d_gene: TRBD2
j_gene: TRBJ2-3
CDR3aa: CASSRTRTSGGTDTQYF
CDR3nt: TGTGCCAGCAGCCGCACCCGGACTAGCGGGGGTACAGATACACAGTATTTT

abundance: few
v_gene: TRBV11-2
d_gene: NA
j_gene: TRBJ2-3
CDR3aa: CASSLAGSDTQYF
CDR3nt: TGTGCCAGCAGCTTAGCTGGGTCAGATACTCAGTATTTT

abundance: NA
v_gene: TRBV6-1
d_gene: NA
j_gene: TRBJ2-1
CDR3aa: CVSSLGAGVYNEQFF
CDR3nt: TGTGTGAGCAGCCTGGGGGCGGGAGTCTACAATGAGCAGTTCTTC

abundance: NA
v_gene: TRBV29-1
d_gene: NA
j_gene: TRBJ2-1
CDR3aa: CSVELSESSYNEQFF
CDR3nt: TGTAGCGTTGAACTGTCCGAAAGCTCCTACAATGAGCAGTTCTTC

abundance: many
v_gene: TRBV29-1
d_gene: NA
j_gene: TRBJ2-1
CDR3aa: CSASGTSSGWQFF
CDR3nt: TGCAGCGCTTCCGGGACTTCGAGCGGCTGGCAGTTCTTC

abundance: NA
v_gene: TRBV20-1
d_gene: TRBD1
j_gene: TRBJ2-3
CDR3aa: CSACPRDRGGNTQYF
CDR3nt: TGCAGTGCTTGCCCTCGGGACAGGGGGGGAAATACGCAGTACTTT

abundance: many
v_gene: TRBV4-1
d_gene: NA
j_gene: TRBJ2-7
CDR3aa: CASSQGGVYEQYF
CDR3nt: TGCGCCAGCAGCCAAGGGGGGGTTTACGAGCAGTACTTC

abundance: NA
v_gene: TRBV29-1
d_gene: TRBD1
j_gene: TRBJ2-7
CDR3aa: CGVGLGGTGVSEQYF
CDR3nt: TGCGGCGTCGGGTTGGGCGGGACAGGGGTGAGCGAGCAGTACTTT

abundance: NA
v_gene: TRBV4-1
d_gene: NA
j_gene: TRBJ2-3
CDR3aa: CASSRGEMGGTDTQYF
CDR3nt: TGCGCGAGCAGCCGCGGAGAGATGGGGGGCACAGATACGCAGTATTTT

abundance: NA
v_gene: TRBV6-5
d_gene: TRBD1
j_gene: TRBJ2-3
CDR3aa: CVSSYARGQDTQYF
CDR3nt: TGTGTCAGCAGTTACGCCAGGGGGCAAGATACGCAATATTTT

abundance: NA
v_gene: TRBV12-3/TRBV12-4
d_gene: TRBD1
j_gene: TRBJ2-7
CDR3aa: CARSLRDRNSYEQYF
CDR3nt: TGTGCCAGAAGTCTCCGGGACAGGAACTCCTACGAGCAGTACTTC

abundance: NA
v_gene: TRBV5-5
d_gene: NA
j_gene: TRBJ1-5
CDR3aa: CASGVNPDWNQPQRF
CDR3nt: TGTGCCAGCGGCGTTAATCCGGACTGGAATCAGCCCCAGCGTTTT

abundance: NA
v_gene: TRBV12-3/TRBV12-4
d_gene: TRBD2
j_gene: TRBJ2-6
CDR3aa: CASSWTSGANVLSF
CDR3nt: TGTGCCAGCAGTTGGACTAGCGGGGCCAACGTCCTGAGTTTC